This T cell receptor (beta chain) was retrieved from a study of blood T cell repertoires in COVID-19. About the study: The origin of the acute and convalescent COVID-19 samples was the United States, Italy and Spain. From T cells, B-cell-depleted T cells, or PBMCs came the material, which was cDNA or gDNA.

J gave up 2 bases and V 3 bases, and 10 bases lay outside the gene matches. CDR3 length: 18 residues. The germline V gene encodes CDR1 LGHDT and CDR2 YNNKEL (reference sequence). As processed by the authors: Estimation of nucleated cell counts was performed using reference gene primer amplification. Libraries were prepared by immunoSEQ multiplex PCR; TCRdb keeps only in-frame clonotypes and omits some of them. The D gene and trimming were derived from the DNA, and the V and J assignments and clone size from that table. In the table there are more than 200,000 clones, around four fifths of which are singletons.

This clonotype originated in a man in his forties with active or convalescent COVID-19. The genes are TRBV3-1 (or the pseudogene TRBV3-2) and TRBJ2-1; 10 positions agree with TRBD2. Input material: peripheral blood. Written as DNA, the CDR3 is TGTGCCAGCAGCCAGAGGGGCGAGCGGGAGGGCCCCTACAATGAGCAGTTCTTC. Translating it yields CASSQRGEREGPYNEQFF.